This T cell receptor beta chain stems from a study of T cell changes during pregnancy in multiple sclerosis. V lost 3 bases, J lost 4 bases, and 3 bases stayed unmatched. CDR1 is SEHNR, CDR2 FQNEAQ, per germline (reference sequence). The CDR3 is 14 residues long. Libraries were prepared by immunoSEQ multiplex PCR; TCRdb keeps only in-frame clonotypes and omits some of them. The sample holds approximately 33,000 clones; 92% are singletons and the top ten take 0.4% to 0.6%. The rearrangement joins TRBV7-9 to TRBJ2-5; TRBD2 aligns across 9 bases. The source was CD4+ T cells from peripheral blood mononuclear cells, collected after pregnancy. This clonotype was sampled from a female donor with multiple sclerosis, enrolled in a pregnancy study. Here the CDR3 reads CASSLGGGGETQYF. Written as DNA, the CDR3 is TGTGCCAGCAGCTTGGGCGGGGGGGGAGAGACCCAGTACTTC.